The clone carrying this T cell receptor beta chain has a count of ten or more. Its antigen is currently unknown. The germline V gene encodes CDR1 SGHAT and CDR2 FQNNGV. Deletions cut 2 bases from V and 7 bases from J, with 12 bases between. CDR3 size: 13 residues. This entry is derived from a study of Graves' ophthalmopathy and Graves' hyperthyroidism. Study as a whole: Upon initial diagnosis and before any treatment, peripheral blood was collected. Study-wide results and caveats: The model flagged ophthalmopathy progression at roughly 70% sensitivity and roughly 72% specificity.

Amplification of the TCR beta CDR3 regions used RNA transcripts (as template). RT-PCR in the first round used HTBI primers; a second-round multiplex PCR followed. A single record per CDR3 protein comes from TCRdb applying MiXCR to the multiplex PCR reads. The sample lists about 340,000 distinct CDR3 sequences; roughly 15% were seen once. Each diagnosis was determined on the basis of clinical symptoms, serum thyroxine, TRAb, thyroid ultrasound and orbital computed tomography. The TCR sequence derives from an adult man with Graves' ophthalmopathy. The sequencing input was peripheral blood. This chain links TRBV11-2 with TRBJ2-7; D call uncertain. In nucleotides, the CDR3 is TGTGCCAGCAGCTTACTCGGCAGACGTGAGCAGTACTTC. It specifies CASSLLGRREQYF. Based on the CDR3 plus reference TRBV11-2 and TRBJ2-7, the full variable domain is EAGVAQSPRYKIIEKRQSVAFWCNPISGHATLYWYQQILGQGPKLLIQFQNNGVVDDSQLPKDRFSAERLKGVDSTLKIQPAKLEDSAVYLCASSLLGRREQYFGPGTRLTVT.